This TCR beta chain is drawn from a study of T-cell memory formation after mild COVID-19. Study-wide context: Each donor largely had its own TCR clusters. Regarding the study as a whole: The second-wave clones peaking on day 37 were not confirmed as SARS-CoV-2-specific.

About this clonotype: Its antigen is currently unknown.

5'RACE, which relied on constant-segment primers, yielded TCR alpha and TCR beta cDNA libraries carrying sample barcodes and UMIs. From the 5' RACE reads, TCRdb called clonotypes with MiXCR, one entry per CDR3 protein. The sample yields some 490,000 distinct CDR3 sequences, about 20% seen once. This CDR3 comprises 14 residues. CDR1 is SGHDN and CDR2 is FVKESK in the germline V gene. Trimming removed 0 bases at V and 5 bases at J, with 9 bases between. This chain joins TRBV14 and TRBJ2-3; a weak D match, TRBD1 (6 bases). The sample comprised PBMCs or a T cell subset sorted from them (not recorded which). The source of this sequence is an adult woman who had mild COVID-19 (a few samples of this study predate the infection). Cell type and time point are not known. CDR3 loop: CASSQDVQGDTQYF. The CDR3, as DNA: TGTGCCAGCAGCCAAGACGTACAGGGAGATACGCAGTATTTT.